This T cell receptor (beta chain) was documented in a study of regulatory T cells in long-lasting Graves disease. Study-level background: Prior antithyroid drug treatment in newly diagnosed Graves' patients lasted under 3 months.

The study's findings and limits: Study of thyroid tissue was not done, with only peripheral blood studied. TCR diversity in persistent Graves' patients was below that of newly diagnosed ones.

Time point specified: newly diagnosed GD, antithyroid drugs for less than 3 months. RNA from PBMCs was the source of the TCR library. The patient group derived from an endocrinology department in Xi'an, China. Building of the TCR beta libraries involved iRepertoire HTBI primers and Arm-PCR of CDR3 regions. Each CDR3 protein is one row after TCRdb ran MiXCR on the multiplex PCR reads. The sample lists roughly 380,000 distinct CDR3 sequences, around 15% occurring once. This clonotype has ten or more counts. The antigen remains undetermined. The source is a female donor with Graves disease. Specimen: peripheral blood mononuclear cells (PBMCs), collected at new diagnosis, from a patient treated with antithyroid drugs.

The CDR3 DNA reads as TGTGCCAGCAGTCTCGACAGGGGATCCAATGAGCAGTTCTTC. It specifies CASSLDRGSNEQFF. The chain joins TRBV27 to TRBJ2-1; 8 bases are a match to TRBD1. There are 14 residues in the CDR3. CDR1 is MNHEY, CDR2 SMNVEV, per germline (reference sequence). The V gene end was trimmed by 5 bases and the J gene end by 6 bases; junction bases not matched to a gene: 6.